Presented here are 20 T cell receptor beta chains from one specimen sequenced in a study of blood T cell repertoires in COVID-19. Measured with immunoSEQ multiplex PCR; TCRdb has only the in-frame clones, and not every one. The table includes nearly 300,000 clones, around 89% detected once. Sequenced: peripheral blood. The receptors come from a woman in her 30s who had recovered from COVID-19.

The gene calls are TRBV18 and TRBJ1-2; D unresolved. CDR3 length equals 11 residues. V lost 8 bases, J lost 5 bases, and 9 bases lay in between. Germline CDR1 and CDR2: KGHSH and LQKENI. CDR3 region: CASPPFYGYTF. DNA of the CDR3: TGTGCCAGCCCCCCCTTTTATGGCTACACCTTC.

The chain carries TRBV7-9 and TRBJ2-7; 9 bases align to TRBD1. CDR1 and CDR2 from the germline V gene are SEHNR and FQNEAQ (reference sequence). CDR3 length: 15 amino acids. V shed 1 base, J shed 4 bases, and the junction held 5 bases outside the gene matches. CDR3 DNA: TGTGCCAGCAGCTTAGGACAGGGGGTAGTATACGAGCAGTACTTC. It codes for CASSLGQGVVYEQYF.

A single count supports this clone. This chain joins TRBV27 and TRBJ2-3, with TRBD1 matching 8 bases. Losses at the gene ends were 6 bases for V and 4 bases for J; bases not matched to a gene: 9. Germline V gene lookup returns CDR1 MNHEY and CDR2 SMNVEV (reference sequence). CDR3 length: 15 amino acids. Here the CDR3 reads CASSMDRVRPDTQYF. CDR3 nucleotide sequence: TGTGCCAGCAGCATGGACAGGGTAAGGCCAGATACGCAGTATTTT.

CDR3: CASSETEATNEKLFF. CDR3 sequence (DNA): TGTGCCAGCAGCGAGACCGAGGCAACTAATGAAAAACTGTTTTTT. J is TRBJ1-4 and V is TRBV9; D remains unclear. The V end was cut by 3 bases, the J end by 0 bases, with 9 bases between. CDR3 length: 15 amino acids. Germline V lookup: CDR1 SGDLS, CDR2 YYNGEE.

The V gene is TRBV28, the J gene TRBJ1-5; D is unclear. Germline CDR1 reads MDHEN; CDR2 reads SYDVKM. The CDR3 runs 12 residues. V was trimmed by 7 bases and J by 4 bases, leaving 8 bases between them. The CDR3 coding sequence is TGTGCCAGCAACAGAGCTAATCAGCCCCAGCATTTT. This sequence encodes CASNRANQPQHF.

The chain is built from TRBV5-1 and TRBJ1-2; TRBD1 matches 8 bases. The germline V gene has CDR1 SGHRS and CDR2 YFSETQ. V shed 3 bases and J 5 bases; nucleotides not matched to a gene: 12. This CDR3 comprises 16 residues. CDR3 amino acids: CASSSATGGTVYGYTF. The CDR3 coding sequence is TGCGCCAGCAGCTCCGCTACAGGGGGTACCGTTTATGGCTACACCTTC.

This clone came up a few times. This specimen includes other DNA sequences encoding the same CDR3. The gene calls are TRBV7-9 and TRBJ2-2; 11 nucleotides align to TRBD1. The CDR3 is made up of 15 amino acids. The J segment lost 5 bases and the V segment lost 5 bases, leaving 4 bases of the junction unmatched. Germline values: CDR1 SEHNR, CDR2 FQNEAQ (reference sequence). For the CDR3, the DNA is TGTGCCAGCAGCCCGGGACAGGGGGTTACCGGGGAGCTGTTTTTT. Its translation: CASSPGQGVTGELFF.

The chain uses TRBV7-9 and TRBJ2-7, with 10 positions matching TRBD2. Trimming at V came to 3 bases and at J to 2 bases, leaving 7 bases not matched to a gene. From germline, CDR1 is SEHNR and CDR2 FQNEAQ (reference sequence). This CDR3 is 16 amino acids long. The DNA for the CDR3 is TGTGCCAGCAGCTTGACGACTAGCGGGTACGCCTACGAGCAGTACTTC. This sequence encodes CASSLTTSGYAYEQYF.

The chain has TRBV5-5 and TRBJ1-1, with D maybe TRBD1 (5 bases). The ends were cut back, 0 bases at V and 4 bases at J, with 13 bases in the middle. This CDR3 has 15 residues. CDR1 and CDR2 (germline): SGHKS, YYEKEE (reference sequence). CDR3 DNA sequence: TGTGCCAGCAGCTTGGTGCGGGGCACTCGCACTGAAGCTTTCTTT. Translating it yields CASSLVRGTRTEAFF.

The V call is TRBV4-2, the J call TRBJ1-2; possible D gene TRBD1, 5 bases. The V end was cut by 0 bases, the J end by 0 bases, with 11 bases between. Germline V gene data show CDR1 as LGHNA and CDR2 as YNFKEQ. The CDR3 spans 16 residues. The CDR3 sequence is CASSQDGGGTNYGYTF. The CDR3 DNA reads as TGTGCCAGCAGCCAAGACGGGGGTGGGACTAACTATGGCTACACCTTC.

The genes are TRBV28 and TRBJ2-7, with no clear D. This CDR3 is 15 amino acids long. The germline V gene encodes CDR1 MDHEN and CDR2 SYDVKM. The V gene lost 6 bases and the J gene lost 0 bases, with 15 bases spanning the gap. CDR3 sequence (DNA): TGTGCCAGCAGCCAACAGCCGTCGTCCTCCTACGAGCAGTACTTC. This codes for CASSQQPSSSYEQYF.

This chain links TRBV7-9 with TRBJ2-7; 9 bases match TRBD1. The CDR3 has 15 amino acids. CDR1 and CDR2 from the germline V gene are SEHNR and FQNEAQ (reference sequence). V was pared by 5 bases and J by 3 bases, with 8 bases of the junction left unmatched. In DNA form, the CDR3 reads TGTGCCAGCAGCCCGAGGACAGGGGCGCGCTACGAGCAGTACTTC. Its protein is CASSPRTGARYEQYF.

CDR3 nucleotides: TGTGCCAGCAGTACAGGGTACTTGGGTCAGCCCCAGCATTTT. This encodes CASSTGYLGQPQHF. The rearrangement uses TRBV6-6 and TRBJ1-5; possibly TRBD1 for D (6 bases). The CDR3 totals 14 residues. The V gene lost 5 bases and the J gene lost 6 bases, with 14 bases spanning the gap. Germline V gene data show CDR1 as MNHNY and CDR2 as SVGAGI (reference sequence).

The chain couples TRBV7-9 to TRBJ2-7; D is perhaps TRBD1 (6 bases). Trimming took off 5 bases at V and 6 bases at J, with 11 bases between the two ends. CDR1 is SEHNR and CDR2 is FQNEAQ in the germline V gene (reference sequence). The CDR3 contains 12 residues. CDR3 region: CASSANRVEQYF. In nucleotides, the CDR3 is TGTGCCAGCAGCGCCAACAGGGTCGAGCAGTACTTC. Combining the CDR3 with reference TRBV7-9 and TRBJ2-7 gives the whole variable domain DTGVSQNPRHKITKRGQNVTFRCDPISEHNRLYWYRQTLGQGPEFLTYFQNEAQLEKSRLLSDRFSAERPKGSFSTLEIQRTEQGDSAMYLCASSANRVEQYFGPGTRLTVT.

J is TRBJ1-2 and V is TRBV28; 12 nucleotides agree with TRBD1. CDR1 and CDR2 from the germline V gene are MDHEN and SYDVKM. The CDR3 sequence is 14 residues long. The ends lost 2 bases at V and 8 bases at J; junction bases unmatched: 3. The CDR3 loop is CASSLGTGGRGYTF. CDR3 DNA sequence: TGTGCCAGCAGTTTAGGGACAGGGGGCCGGGGCTACACCTTC.

The chain recombines TRBV5-1 with TRBJ2-3, with 12 bases fitting TRBD2. With V trimmed by 0 bases and J by 5 bases, 13 bases remained unmatched. The V gene's germline CDR1 is SGHRS and CDR2 YFSETQ. CDR3 length: 19 amino acids. This CDR3 is CASSLVSSGGASLVDTQYF. CDR3 nucleotide sequence: TGCGCCAGCAGCTTGGTGTCTAGCGGGGGGGCCTCATTGGTAGATACGCAGTATTTT.

V is TRBV6-5 and J is TRBJ2-1; 11 bases match TRBD2. The CDR3 is made up of 12 amino acids. CDR1 and CDR2 (germline): MNHEY, SVGAGI. The CDR3, as DNA: TGTGTGACTAGCGGGGCCTACAATGAGCAGTTCTTC. This translates into CVTSGAYNEQFF.

This rearrangement joins TRBV3-1 (or the pseudogene TRBV3-2) to TRBJ2-6; D perhaps matches TRBD2 (6 bases). V was trimmed by 1 base and J by 0 bases, leaving 10 bases between them. Germline V CDR1 and CDR2: LGHDT, YNNKEL (reference sequence). The CDR3 loop spans 17 amino acids. CDR3: CASSQVSGSSGANVLTF. Here the CDR3 DNA reads TGTGCCAGCAGCCAAGTTTCCGGGAGCTCTGGGGCCAACGTCCTGACTTTC.

The chain combines TRBV5-6 with TRBJ1-6, with TRBD1 as a possible D gene (6 bases). This CDR3 has 14 amino acids. Trimming left V 1 base short and J 5 bases short, with 7 bases between. Germline lookup yields CDR1 SGHDT and CDR2 YYEEEE. This CDR3 reads CASSLWTDNSPLHF. The CDR3, as DNA: TGTGCCAGCAGCTTGTGGACAGATAATTCACCCCTCCACTTT.

The chain couples TRBV28 to TRBJ1-6; weak D call: TRBD1 (5 bases). Germline loops: CDR1 MDHEN, CDR2 SYDVKM. This CDR3 has 14 amino acids. Trimming took 7 bases from V and 4 from J, leaving 11 bases between them. CDR3 amino acids: CASTQRGYNSPLHF. The CDR3 DNA reads TGTGCCAGCACCCAGCGGGGGTATAATTCACCCCTCCACTTT.